This T cell receptor (beta chain) was documented in a study of STAT5B mutations in CD4+ large granular lymphocyte leukemia. Study findings and constraints: Without putative leukemic clones, patient CD4-sorted repertoires remained more clonal than healthy CD4+ repertoires. 8/27 top patient clones versus 2/35 control clones were TRBV06-family.

This clone was seen just once. Its matching antigen is unknown. Original handling: The detection floor for productive clonotype frequency was 2.59 x 10-5. TCRdb keeps only in-frame clones here, not all; method: immunoSEQ multiplex PCR. The V and J calls and the clone size are those of that table, but D and trimming were determined from the DNA. The sample has under 40,000 clones; approximately 81% are singletons. The CDR3 covers 14 residues. Trimming left V 4 bases short and J 5 bases short, with 10 bases between. CDR1 is SGHTS, CDR2 YDEGEE, per germline. This TCR was recovered from a human donor in good health. This chain uses TRBV5-8 with TRBJ1-6; D remains ambiguous. Sequencing input: CD4+ T cells from blood buffy coats. CDR3 amino acids: CASSPGINNSPLHF. DNA of the CDR3: TGTGCCAGCAGCCCGGGGATTAATAATTCACCCCTCCACTTT.